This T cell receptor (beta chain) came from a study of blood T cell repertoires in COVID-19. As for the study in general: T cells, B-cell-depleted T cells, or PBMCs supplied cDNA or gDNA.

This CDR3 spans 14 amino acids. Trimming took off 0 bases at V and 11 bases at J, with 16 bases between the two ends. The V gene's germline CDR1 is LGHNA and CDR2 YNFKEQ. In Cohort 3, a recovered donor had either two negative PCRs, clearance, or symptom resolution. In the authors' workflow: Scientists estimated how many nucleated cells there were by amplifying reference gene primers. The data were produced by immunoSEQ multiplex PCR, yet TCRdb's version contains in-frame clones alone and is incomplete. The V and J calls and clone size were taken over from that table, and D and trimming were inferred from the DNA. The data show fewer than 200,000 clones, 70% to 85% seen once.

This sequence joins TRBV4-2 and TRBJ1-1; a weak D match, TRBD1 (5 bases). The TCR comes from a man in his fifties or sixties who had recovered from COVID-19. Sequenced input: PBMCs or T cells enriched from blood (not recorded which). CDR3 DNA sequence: TGTGCCAGCAGCCAAGATCAGGGTGAGGCCCTGGCTTTCTTT. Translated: CASSQDQGEALAFF.